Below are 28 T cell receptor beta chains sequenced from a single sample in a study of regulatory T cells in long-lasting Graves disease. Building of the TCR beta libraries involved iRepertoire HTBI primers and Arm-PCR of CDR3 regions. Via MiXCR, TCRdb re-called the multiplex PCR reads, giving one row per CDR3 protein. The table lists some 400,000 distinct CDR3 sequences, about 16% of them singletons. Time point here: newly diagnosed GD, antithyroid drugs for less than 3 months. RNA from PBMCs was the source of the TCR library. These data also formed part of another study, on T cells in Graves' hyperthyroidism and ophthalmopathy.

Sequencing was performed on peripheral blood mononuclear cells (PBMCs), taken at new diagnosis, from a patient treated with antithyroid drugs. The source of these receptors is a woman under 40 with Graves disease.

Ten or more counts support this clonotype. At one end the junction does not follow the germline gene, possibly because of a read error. The CDR3 sequence is CAIGPGAGRDF. The CDR3 nucleotides read TGTGCCATCGGCCCGGGGGCAGGGAGGGACTTC. The chain links TRBV10-3 to TRBJ2-7; D may be TRBD2 (7 bases). The CDR3 is 11 residues long. CDR1 ENHRY and CDR2 SYGVKD come from the germline V gene.

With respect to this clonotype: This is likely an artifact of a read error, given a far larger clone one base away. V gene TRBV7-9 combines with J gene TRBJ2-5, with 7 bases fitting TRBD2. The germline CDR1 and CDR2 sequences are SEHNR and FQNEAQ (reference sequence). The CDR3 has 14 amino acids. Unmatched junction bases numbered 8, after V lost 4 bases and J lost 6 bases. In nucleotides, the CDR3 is TGTGCCAGCAGCTCCGAGAGCGGGAAGAAGACCCAGTACTTC. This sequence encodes CASSSESGKKTQYF.

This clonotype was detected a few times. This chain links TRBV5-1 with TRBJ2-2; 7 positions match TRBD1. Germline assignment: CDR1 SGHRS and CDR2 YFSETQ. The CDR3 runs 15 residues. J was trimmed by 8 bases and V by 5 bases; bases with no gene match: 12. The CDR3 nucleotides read TGCGCCAGCAGGCGACCAGGGGGAGAATTGGGGGAGCTGTTTTTT. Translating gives CASRRPGGELGELFF.

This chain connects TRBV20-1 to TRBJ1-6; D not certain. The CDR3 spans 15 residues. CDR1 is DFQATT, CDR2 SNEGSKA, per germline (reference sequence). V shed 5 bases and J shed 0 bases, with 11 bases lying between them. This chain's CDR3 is CSARPGSSYNSPLHF. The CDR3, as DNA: TGCAGTGCTCGACCGGGGAGCTCCTATAATTCACCCCTCCACTTT.

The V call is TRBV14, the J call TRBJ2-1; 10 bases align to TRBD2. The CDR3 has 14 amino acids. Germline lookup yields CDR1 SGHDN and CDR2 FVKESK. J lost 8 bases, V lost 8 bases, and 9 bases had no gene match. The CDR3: CASVGAGGPDEQFF. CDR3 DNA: TGTGCCAGCGTAGGAGCGGGAGGGCCAGATGAGCAGTTCTTC.

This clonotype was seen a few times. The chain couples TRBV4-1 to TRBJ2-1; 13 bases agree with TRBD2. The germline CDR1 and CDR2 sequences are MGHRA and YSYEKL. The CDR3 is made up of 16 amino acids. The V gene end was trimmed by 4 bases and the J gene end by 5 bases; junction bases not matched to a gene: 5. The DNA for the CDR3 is TGCGCCAGCAGCCGCCCGGGACTAGCGGGACACAATGAGCAGTTCTTC. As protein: CASSRPGLAGHNEQFF.

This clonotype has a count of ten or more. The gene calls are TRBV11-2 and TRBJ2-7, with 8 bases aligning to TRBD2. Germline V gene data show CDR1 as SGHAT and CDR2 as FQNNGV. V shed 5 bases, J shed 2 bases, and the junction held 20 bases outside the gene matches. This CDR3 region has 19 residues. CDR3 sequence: CASSPRSLAGTRHPYEQYF. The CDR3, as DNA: TGTGCCAGCAGCCCCCGTAGCTTAGCGGGAACCCGCCACCCCTACGAGCAGTACTTC.

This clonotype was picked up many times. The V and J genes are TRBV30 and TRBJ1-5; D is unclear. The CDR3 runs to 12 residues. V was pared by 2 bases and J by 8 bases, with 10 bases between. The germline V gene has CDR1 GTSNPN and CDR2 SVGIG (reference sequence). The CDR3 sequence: CAWSPSREPQHF. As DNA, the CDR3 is TGTGCCTGGAGTCCCAGCCGGGAGCCCCAGCATTTT.

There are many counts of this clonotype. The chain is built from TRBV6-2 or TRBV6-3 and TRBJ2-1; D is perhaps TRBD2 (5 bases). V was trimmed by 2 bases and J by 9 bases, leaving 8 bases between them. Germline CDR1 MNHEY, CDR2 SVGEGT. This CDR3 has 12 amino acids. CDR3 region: CASSYLRGEQFF. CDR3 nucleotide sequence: TGTGCCAGCAGTTACCTTCGGGGTGAGCAGTTCTTC.

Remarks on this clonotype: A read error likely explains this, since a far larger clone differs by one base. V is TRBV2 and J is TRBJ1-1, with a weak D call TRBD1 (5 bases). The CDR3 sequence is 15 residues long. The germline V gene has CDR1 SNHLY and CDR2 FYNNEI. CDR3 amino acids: CASSPPGIMNAEAFF. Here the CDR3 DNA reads TGTGCCAGCAGTCCCCCAGGGATAATGAACGCTGAAGCTTTCTTT.

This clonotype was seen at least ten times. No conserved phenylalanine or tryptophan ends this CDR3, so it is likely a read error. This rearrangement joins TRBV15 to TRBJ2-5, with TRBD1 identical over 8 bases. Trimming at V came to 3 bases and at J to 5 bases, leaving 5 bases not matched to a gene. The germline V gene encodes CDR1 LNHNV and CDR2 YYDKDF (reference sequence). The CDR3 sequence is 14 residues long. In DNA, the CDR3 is TGTGCCACCAGCAGTGGACAGGGCGTGGAGACCCAGTACCTC. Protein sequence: CATSSGQGVETQYL.

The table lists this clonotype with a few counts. In DNA, the CDR3 is TGTGCCAGCTCACCCCAGGGGCCTGGGGGTCAGCCCCAGCATTTT. It is translated as CASSPQGPGGQPQHF. V gene TRBV18 combines with J gene TRBJ1-5; weak D call: TRBD1 (6 bases). The CDR3 runs to 15 residues. V dropped 3 bases and J dropped 6 bases, with 15 bases sitting between them. Looked up from germline, CDR1 is KGHSH and CDR2 is LQKENI. The full variable domain, with the rest looked up from reference TRBV18 and TRBJ1-5, is NAGVMQNPRHLVRRRGQEARLRCSPMKGHSHVYWYRQLPEEGLKFMVYLQKENIIDESGMPKERFSAEFPKEGPSILRIQQVVRGDSAAYFCASSPQGPGGQPQHFGDGTRLSIL.

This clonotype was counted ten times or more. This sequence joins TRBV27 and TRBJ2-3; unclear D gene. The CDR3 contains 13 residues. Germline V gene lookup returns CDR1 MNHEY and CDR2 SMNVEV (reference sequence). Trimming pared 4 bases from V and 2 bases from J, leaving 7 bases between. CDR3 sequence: CASSSIYTDTQYF. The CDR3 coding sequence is TGTGCCAGCAGTTCAATTTACACAGATACGCAGTATTTT.

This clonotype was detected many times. CDR3 coding DNA: TGCGCCAGCAGTGAGTCGGAAGTAAATGAGCAGTTCTTC. Encoded protein: CASSESEVNEQFF. The chain recombines TRBV10-1 with TRBJ2-1; D gene uncertain. The CDR3 loop spans 13 amino acids. Germline V lookup: CDR1 WNHNN, CDR2 SYGVQD (reference sequence). The V end was cut by 0 bases, the J end by 7 bases, with 7 bases between.

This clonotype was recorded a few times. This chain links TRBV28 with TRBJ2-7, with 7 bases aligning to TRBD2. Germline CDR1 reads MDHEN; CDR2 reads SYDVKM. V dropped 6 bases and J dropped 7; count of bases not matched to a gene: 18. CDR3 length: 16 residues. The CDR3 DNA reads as TGTGCCAGCAGCTCCTTAGCGGGCAGCTCCTACAATGAGCAGTACTTC. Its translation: CASSSLAGSSYNEQYF.

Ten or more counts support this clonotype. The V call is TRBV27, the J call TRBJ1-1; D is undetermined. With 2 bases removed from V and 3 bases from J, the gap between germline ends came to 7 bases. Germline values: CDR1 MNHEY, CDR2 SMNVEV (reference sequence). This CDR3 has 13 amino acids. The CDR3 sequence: CASSLLQDTEAFF. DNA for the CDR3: TGTGCCAGCAGTTTACTACAAGACACTGAAGCTTTCTTT.

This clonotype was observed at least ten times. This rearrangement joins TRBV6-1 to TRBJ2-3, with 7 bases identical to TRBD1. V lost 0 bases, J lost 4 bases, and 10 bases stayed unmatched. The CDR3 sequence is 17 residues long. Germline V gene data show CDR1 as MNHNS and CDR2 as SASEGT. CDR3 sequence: CASSEAADREIADTQYF. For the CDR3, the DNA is TGTGCCAGCAGTGAAGCCGCCGACAGGGAGATAGCAGATACGCAGTATTTT.

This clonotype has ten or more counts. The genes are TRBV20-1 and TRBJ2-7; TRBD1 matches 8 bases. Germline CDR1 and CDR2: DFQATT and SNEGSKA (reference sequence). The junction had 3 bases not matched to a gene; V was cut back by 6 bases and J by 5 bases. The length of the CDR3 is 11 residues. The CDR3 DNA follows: TGCAGTGCCCAGGGGGCCCACGAGCAGTACTTC. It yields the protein CSAQGAHEQYF.

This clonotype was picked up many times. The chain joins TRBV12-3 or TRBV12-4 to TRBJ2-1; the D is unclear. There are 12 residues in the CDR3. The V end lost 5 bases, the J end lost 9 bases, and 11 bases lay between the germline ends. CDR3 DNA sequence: TGTGCCAGCAGTCCATTACCCGGTGAGCAGTTCTTC. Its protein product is CASSPLPGEQFF.

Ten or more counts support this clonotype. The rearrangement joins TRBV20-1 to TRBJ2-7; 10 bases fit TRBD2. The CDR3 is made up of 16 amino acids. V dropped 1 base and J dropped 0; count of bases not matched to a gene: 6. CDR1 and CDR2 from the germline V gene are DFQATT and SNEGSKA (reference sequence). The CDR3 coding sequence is TGCAGTGCTAGAGGTAGCGGGAGGAGAAGCTCCTACGAGCAGTACTTC. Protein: CSARGSGRRSSYEQYF.

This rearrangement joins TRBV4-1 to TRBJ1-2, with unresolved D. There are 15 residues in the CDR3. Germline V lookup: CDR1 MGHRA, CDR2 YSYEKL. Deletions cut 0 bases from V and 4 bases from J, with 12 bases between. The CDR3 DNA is TGCGCCAGCAGCCAAGATACCGGAGGCGTCTATGGCTACACCTTC. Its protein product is CASSQDTGGVYGYTF.

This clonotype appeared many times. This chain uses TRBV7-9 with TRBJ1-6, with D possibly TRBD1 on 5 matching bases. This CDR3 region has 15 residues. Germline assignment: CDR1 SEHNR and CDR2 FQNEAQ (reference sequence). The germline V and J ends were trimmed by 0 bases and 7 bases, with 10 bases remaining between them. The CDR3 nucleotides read TGTGCCAGCAGCTTAGCGGGACGTGGAAATTCACCCCTCCACTTT. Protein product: CASSLAGRGNSPLHF.

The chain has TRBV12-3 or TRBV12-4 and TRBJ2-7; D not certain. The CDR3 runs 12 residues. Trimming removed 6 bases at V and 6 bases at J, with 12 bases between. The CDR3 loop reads CASSPKDREQYF. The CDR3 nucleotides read TGTGCCAGCAGCCCGAAGGACCGCGAGCAGTACTTC.

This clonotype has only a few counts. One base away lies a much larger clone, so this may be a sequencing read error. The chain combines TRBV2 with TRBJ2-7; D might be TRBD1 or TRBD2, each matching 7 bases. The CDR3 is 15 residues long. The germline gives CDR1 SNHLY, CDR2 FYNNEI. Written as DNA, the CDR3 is TGTGCCGGCAGGGAGGGGGCAGGTTTTTCTTACGAGCAGTACTTC. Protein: CAGREGAGFSYEQYF.

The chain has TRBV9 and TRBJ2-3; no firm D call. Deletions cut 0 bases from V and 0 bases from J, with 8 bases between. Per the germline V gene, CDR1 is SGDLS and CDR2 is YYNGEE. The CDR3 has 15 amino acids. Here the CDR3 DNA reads TGTGCCAGCAGCGTAGGACTGTCTAGCACAGATACGCAGTATTTT. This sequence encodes CASSVGLSSTDTQYF.

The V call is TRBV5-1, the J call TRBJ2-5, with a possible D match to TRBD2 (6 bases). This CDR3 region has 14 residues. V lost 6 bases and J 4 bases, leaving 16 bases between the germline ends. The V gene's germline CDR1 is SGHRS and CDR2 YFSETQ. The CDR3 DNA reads TGCGCCAGCACCCCCGGAGGGCCTGGAGAGACCCAGTACTTC. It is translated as CASTPGGPGETQYF.

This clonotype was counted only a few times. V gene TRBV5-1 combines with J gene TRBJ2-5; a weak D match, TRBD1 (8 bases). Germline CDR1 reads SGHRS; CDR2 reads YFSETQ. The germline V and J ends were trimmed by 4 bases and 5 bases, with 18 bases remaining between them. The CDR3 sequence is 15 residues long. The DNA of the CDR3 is TGCGCCAGCAGCGCTGGAGACAGGGGAGGGGAGACCCAGTACTTC. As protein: CASSAGDRGGETQYF.

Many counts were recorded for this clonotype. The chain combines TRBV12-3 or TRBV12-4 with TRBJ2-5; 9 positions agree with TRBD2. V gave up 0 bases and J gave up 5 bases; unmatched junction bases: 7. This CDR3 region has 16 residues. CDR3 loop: CASSLARVAGEETQYF. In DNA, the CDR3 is TGTGCCAGCAGTTTAGCGCGGGTAGCGGGAGAGGAGACCCAGTACTTC.